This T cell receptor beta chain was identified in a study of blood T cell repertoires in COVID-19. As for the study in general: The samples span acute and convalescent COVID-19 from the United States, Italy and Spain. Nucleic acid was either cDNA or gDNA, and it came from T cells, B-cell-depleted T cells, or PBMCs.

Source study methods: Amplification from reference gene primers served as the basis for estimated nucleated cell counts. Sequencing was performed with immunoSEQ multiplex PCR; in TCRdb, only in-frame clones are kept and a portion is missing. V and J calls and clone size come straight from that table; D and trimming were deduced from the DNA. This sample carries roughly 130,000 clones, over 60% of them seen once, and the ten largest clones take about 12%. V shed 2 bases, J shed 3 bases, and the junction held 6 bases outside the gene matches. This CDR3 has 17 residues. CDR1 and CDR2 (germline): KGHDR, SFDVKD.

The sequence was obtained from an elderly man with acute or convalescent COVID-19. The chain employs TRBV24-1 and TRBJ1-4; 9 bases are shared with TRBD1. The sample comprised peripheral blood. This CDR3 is CATSDSGTGTANEKLFF. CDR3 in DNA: TGTGCCACCAGTGATTCCGGGACAGGGACGGCTAATGAAAAACTGTTTTTT.